The clone carrying this T cell receptor (beta chain) was counted many times. The CDR3 goes on 3 residues after the read ends, and that part is filled in from the germline J gene. This sample is drawn from a study of T cell clonality in common variable immunodeficiency. TCRdb keeps only in-frame clones here, not all; method: immunoSEQ multiplex PCR. The sample contains about 42,000 clones, none of them singletons. Germline assignment: CDR1 SGHDT and CDR2 YYEEEE. Trimming removed 0 bases at V and 7 bases at J, with 10 bases between. This CDR3 spans 13 amino acids. This chain links TRBV5-6 with TRBJ1-2; D uncertain. The receptor's source is a person aged 18-70 years in good health. Source material: peripheral blood mononuclear cells. CDR3 DNA (partial): TGTGCCAGCAGCTTGGAGCAAAGGGCTGGC. It codes for CASSLEQRAG. In full, the CDR3 is CASSLEQRAGYTF. The whole variable domain, filled in from reference TRBV5-6 and TRBJ1-2, reads DAGVTQSPTHLIKTRGQQVTLRCSPKSGHDTVSWYQQALGQGPQFIFQYYEEEERQRGNFPDRFSGHQFPNYSSELNVNALLLGDSALYLCASSLEQRAGYTFGSGTRLTVV.